Shown below are 18 T cell receptor beta chains from a single sample sequenced in a study of Graves' ophthalmopathy and Graves' hyperthyroidism (dated 2018 in TCRdb). Sequenced on an Illumina HiSeq 2000. TCR beta CDR3 regions were amplified from RNA transcripts for repertoire sequencing. A first-round RT-PCR used HTBI primers with the Qiagen OneStep RT-PCR kit, followed by a second-round multiplex PCR, size selection and purification. In-frame beta chains were kept once TCRdb had trimmed the public reads at Q25 with fastp and called clones with MiXCR. Rows with a matching CDR3 protein are joined into one entry that keeps the most common DNA and genes. The sample records about 620,000 distinct CDR3 sequences, 22% of which are singletons. The top ten clones comprise approximately 7% of the sample. What was sequenced was peripheral blood. The receptors derive from a woman under 30 with stable Graves' hyperthyroidism. Some clones in this sample may be carry-over from other donors' samples. Donor details come from another sample of the same person, matched by shared clones.

The J gene is TRBJ1-2, the V gene TRBV7-8; D gene ambiguous. CDR1 and CDR2 from the germline V gene are SGHVS and FQNEAQ. V was pared by 1 base and J by 8 bases, with 14 bases between. This CDR3 has 14 residues. The CDR3 reads CASSLGLRQEGYTF. The DNA for the CDR3 is TGTGCCAGCAGCTTAGGTTTAAGGCAGGAGGGCTACACCTTC.

This clonotype was seen at least ten times. The rearrangement joins TRBV13 to TRBJ1-2; D gene uncertain. Germline CDR1 reads PRHDT; CDR2 reads FYEKMQ (reference sequence). This CDR3 region has 16 residues. The V end lost 4 bases, the J end lost 0 bases, and 15 bases lay between the germline ends. The CDR3 reads CASSYKHGDANYGYTF. DNA for the CDR3: TGTGCCAGCAGCTATAAACATGGAGATGCTAACTATGGCTACACCTTC.

This clonotype was counted many times. The V gene is TRBV12-3 or TRBV12-4, the J gene TRBJ1-5; TRBD1 aligns across 9 bases. This CDR3 is built from 15 residues. The ends lost 2 bases at V and 7 bases at J; junction bases unmatched: 6. In DNA form, the CDR3 reads TGTGCCAGCAGTTTAAGGGACAGGGAGGGACAGCCCCAGCATTTT. It specifies CASSLRDREGQPQHF.

This clonotype appeared many times. This sequence joins TRBV6-4 and TRBJ2-7; 10 nucleotides align to TRBD2. CDR1 is MRHNA, CDR2 SNTAGT, per germline. CDR3 length: 18 amino acids. V dropped 7 bases and J dropped 3; count of bases not matched to a gene: 18. CDR3 region: CASTRWGPASGGNYEQYF. CDR3 DNA sequence: TGTGCCAGCACCCGCTGGGGGCCGGCTAGCGGGGGAAACTACGAGCAGTACTTC.

The chain uses TRBV6-1 and TRBJ2-7, with D tentatively TRBD2 (5 bases). Germline CDR1 is MNHNS and CDR2 is SASEGT. This CDR3 has 13 amino acids. Deletions cut 1 base from V and 5 bases from J, with 9 bases between. The CDR3 spells CASSEELADEQYF. The DNA of the CDR3 is TGTGCCAGCAGTGAAGAGCTAGCCGACGAGCAGTACTTC.

This clonotype was seen only a few times. The CDR3 DNA reads as TGCGCCAGCAGCCAAGATCGACAGGCGGTCGCCGGGGAGCTGTTTTTT. Translation: CASSQDRQAVAGELFF. The V gene is TRBV4-1, the J gene TRBJ2-2; D perhaps matches TRBD1 (6 bases). CDR3 length: 16 amino acids. The ends were cut back, 0 bases at V and 6 bases at J, with 14 bases in the middle. Germline V gene data show CDR1 as MGHRA and CDR2 as YSYEKL.

This clonotype has a count of ten or more. The genes are TRBV20-1 and TRBJ1-2, with 7 bases matching TRBD1. Germline V lookup: CDR1 DFQATT, CDR2 SNEGSKA (reference sequence). V shed 6 bases, J shed 2 bases, and the junction held 9 bases outside the gene matches. CDR3 length equals 14 residues. The CDR3 region has the DNA TGCAGTGCACCACCAGGGGGGCCGAACTATGGCTACACCTTC. Translating it yields CSAPPGGPNYGYTF.

This chain uses TRBV2 with TRBJ1-2; D uncertain. In germline, CDR1 is SNHLY, CDR2 FYNNEI. The CDR3 is 14 amino acids. Trimming shortened V by 4 bases and J by 2 bases, and 11 bases separated the two germline ends. CDR3 DNA sequence: TGTGCCAGCAGTGTGTTAGGAAGAAACTATGGCTACACCTTC. This encodes CASSVLGRNYGYTF.

This rearrangement joins TRBV30 to TRBJ2-7; no firm D call. The germline V gene has CDR1 GTSNPN and CDR2 SVGIG (reference sequence). CDR3 size: 12 residues. V was clipped by 4 bases and J by 2 bases, with 9 bases between them. The CDR3 nucleotides are TGTGCCTGGAATAACGGACCCTACGAGCAGTACGTC. Its translation is CAWNNGPYEQYV.

This clonotype has at least ten counts. V is TRBV18 and J is TRBJ2-2; 7 bases line up with TRBD1. The CDR3 runs to 15 residues. The V gene's germline CDR1 is KGHSH and CDR2 LQKENI. V lost 3 bases to trimming and J lost 3 bases; unmatched junction nucleotides: 4. CDR3 in amino acids: CASSPGQLHTGELFF. The CDR3 DNA reads as TGTGCCAGCTCACCGGGACAGCTCCACACCGGGGAGCTGTTTTTT.

This clonotype has ten or more counts. The chain links TRBV12-3 or TRBV12-4 to TRBJ1-2; D remains ambiguous. V lost 7 bases to trimming and J lost 6 bases, with 24 bases between them. The CDR3 totals 16 residues. The CDR3 region has the DNA TGTGCCAGCAACTTAGTCTTCGGAACCCGGGAGGATGGCTACACCTTC. Protein product: CASNLVFGTREDGYTF.

This rearrangement joins TRBV27 to TRBJ2-7, with D unclear. This CDR3 has 15 amino acids. V was pared by 3 bases and J by 0 bases, with 12 bases between. The germline V gene encodes CDR1 MNHEY and CDR2 SMNVEV (reference sequence). The CDR3 region is CASSFDTDSSYEQYF. CDR3 DNA sequence: TGTGCCAGCAGTTTCGACACGGATAGCTCCTACGAGCAGTACTTC.

This clonotype has a count of ten or more. The chain employs TRBV6-1 and TRBJ2-2, with D perhaps TRBD2 (5 bases). The CDR3 consists of 14 residues. Germline V gives CDR1 MNHNS, CDR2 SASEGT. Trimming took off 2 bases at V and 4 bases at J, with 8 bases between the two ends. The CDR3 DNA sequence: TGTGCCAGCAGTGAACCCACTAGCACCGGGGAGCTGTTTTTT. As protein: CASSEPTSTGELFF.

Concerning this clonotype: Since a much larger clone is just one base distant, this may be a read error. The chain is built from TRBV10-3 and TRBJ1-5; D is perhaps TRBD1 (6 bases). The germline V gene has CDR1 ENHRY and CDR2 SYGVKD. CDR3 length: 14 amino acids. Written as DNA, the CDR3 is TGTGCCATCAGTAAGTCGCAGGGGAGGCAGCCCCAGCATTTT. It encodes CAISKSQGRQPQHF.

This clonotype was counted many times. The chain couples TRBV4-1 to TRBJ2-7; a weak D match, TRBD2 (6 bases). Trimming cost V 4 bases and J 7 bases, with 14 bases left between them. Germline lookup yields CDR1 MGHRA and CDR2 YSYEKL. This CDR3 comprises 13 residues. DNA of the CDR3: TGCGCCAGCAGCCTTGATTACGGGGGAGAGCAGTACTTC. This translates into CASSLDYGGEQYF.

The sample holds many counts of this clonotype. The chain recombines TRBV20-1 with TRBJ2-7; 8 positions agree with TRBD1. This CDR3 is built from 15 residues. V lost 5 bases to trimming and J lost 6 bases; unmatched junction nucleotides: 15. Germline loops: CDR1 DFQATT, CDR2 SNEGSKA (reference sequence). The CDR3 loop is CSAADRVSLGFEQYF. The CDR3 nucleotides are TGCAGTGCTGCGGACAGGGTTTCCCTCGGTTTCGAGCAGTACTTC.

In this sample, this clonotype turned up many times. The chain recombines TRBV6-1 with TRBJ1-2, with D unclear. CDR1 and CDR2 from the germline V gene are MNHNS and SASEGT. The CDR3 has 12 residues. Trimming removed 7 bases at V and 8 bases at J, with 14 bases between. CDR3 sequence reads: CASMGAFVGYTF. CDR3 nucleotide sequence: TGTGCCAGCATGGGCGCCTTTGTGGGCTACACCTTC.

In its sample, this clonotype was seen many times. This sequence joins TRBV13 and TRBJ1-2; weak D call: TRBD1 (6 bases). Germline CDR1 is PRHDT and CDR2 is FYEKMQ (reference sequence). This CDR3 is 14 amino acids long. Trimming cost V 4 bases and J 4 bases, with 13 bases left between them. This chain's CDR3 is CASSYRDTTYGYTF. DNA of the CDR3: TGTGCCAGCAGCTACCGGGACACCACCTATGGCTACACCTTC.